The rows below give T cell receptor beta chains drawn from one sample of a study of T-cell memory formation after mild COVID-19. TCRdb re-derived calls from the 5' RACE reads in MiXCR, one entry per CDR3 protein. The table records roughly 240,000 distinct CDR3 sequences, 15% of them present only once. The sequencing input was PBMCs or a T cell subset sorted from them (not recorded which). Source of these receptors: an adult woman who had mild COVID-19 (a few samples of this study predate the infection). Cell type and time point are not known. The CDR3 runs from the conserved cysteine through the conserved F or W. Fields, in order: V gene, D gene, J gene, clone size, CDR3 DNA, CDR3 protein. D genes are given only for firm matches. Size values are once, few and many counts, or a class for expanded clones, and some rows have none.

>TRBV20-1|NA|TRBJ1-6|few
TGCAGTGCTAGAGATACAAGCAGGGGCTCCTATAATTCACCCCTCCACTTT
CSARDTSRGSYNSPLHF
>TRBV5-6|TRBD1|TRBJ1-2|few
TGTGCCAGCAGCTTGAGGGGGGGACAGACCTATGGCTACACCTTC
CASSLRGGQTYGYTF
>TRBV11-3|NA|TRBJ1-1|NA
TGTGCCAGCAGCCCGTCCCCCACTTACACTGAAGCTTTCTTT
CASSPSPTYTEAFF
>TRBV11-3|TRBD2|TRBJ2-3|NA
TGTGCCAGCAGCGCAGGGACTAGCGGAAACACAGATACGCAGTATTTT
CASSAGTSGNTDTQYF
>TRBV5-1|NA|TRBJ2-7|many
TGCGCCAGCAGCTTGGACGGGATCTCAAACCAGTACTTC
CASSLDGISNQYF
>TRBV20-1|TRBD2|TRBJ2-1|few
TGCAGTGCCCCGGGGAGCGGGAGGTCCTACAATGAGCAGTTCTTC
CSAPGSGRSYNEQFF
>TRBV20-1|NA|TRBJ2-3|NA
TGCAGTGCTTCCGGGTCTACCACAGATACGCAGTATTTT
CSASGSTTDTQYF
>TRBV7-6|NA|TRBJ1-2|NA
TGTGCCAGCAGCTCCGGCCTACTTGCACAGAACTATGGCTACACCTTC
CASSSGLLAQNYGYTF
>TRBV12-3/TRBV12-4|NA|TRBJ1-1|many
TGTGCCAGCAGGCAACTATCGGGTTCCTCAAACACTGAAGCTTTCTTT
CASRQLSGSSNTEAFF
>TRBV4-3|NA|TRBJ1-1|few
TGCGCCAGCAGCCAAGCAGCTTCCACTGAAGCTTTCTTT
CASSQAASTEAFF
>TRBV5-6|TRBD1|TRBJ2-6|few
TGTGCCAGCAGCTTGCGGACAGGGATCCCCTCTGGGGCCAACGTCCTGACTTTC
CASSLRTGIPSGANVLTF
>TRBV7-8|NA|TRBJ2-1|many
TGTGCCAGCAGCCCCGAAGCCGGGACAATCAGCCCTTACAATGAGCAGTTCTTC
CASSPEAGTISPYNEQFF
>TRBV10-3|NA|TRBJ1-1|NA
TGTGCCATCAGTGGGAGGGCCTTGAACACTGAAGCTTTCTTT
CAISGRALNTEAFF
>TRBV20-1|TRBD2|TRBJ2-5|few
TGCAGTGCTAGATTCGCGGGAGTTCCTCAAGAGACCCAGTACTTC
CSARFAGVPQETQYF
>TRBV10-3|TRBD2|TRBJ2-7|few
TGTGCCAGCGGGACTAGCGGGTACTCCTACGAGCAGTACTTC
CASGTSGYSYEQYF
>TRBV3-1|NA|TRBJ2-5|NA
TGTGCCAGCGCATGGGGCAGCGAAGAGACCCAGTACTTC
CASAWGSEETQYF
>TRBV9|NA|TRBJ1-1|NA
TGTGCCAGCAGCGTAAGTGGGGGGACTGAAGCTTTCTTT
CASSVSGGTEAFF
>TRBV29-1|TRBD2|TRBJ2-2|many
TGCAGCGCCGAGGGCCTAGCGGGCTCAAACACCGGGGAGCTGTTTTTT
CSAEGLAGSNTGELFF
>TRBV7-3|NA|TRBJ2-7|few
TGTGCCAGCAGCTTGGCCCACGACTACGAGCAGTACTTC
CASSLAHDYEQYF
>TRBV9|NA|TRBJ2-1|few
TGTGCCAGCAGCCGGGGACACTATTACAATGAGCAGTTCTTC
CASSRGHYYNEQFF
>TRBV12-3/TRBV12-4|NA|TRBJ1-1|NA
TGTGCCAGCAGCCCATCGGGGGGGGCGCGGACTGAAGCTTTCTTT
CASSPSGGARTEAFF
>TRBV7-9|NA|TRBJ1-4|NA
TGTGCCAGCAGCTTATTGGGGTCAGCAATTAATGAAAAACTGTTTTTT
CASSLLGSAINEKLFF
>TRBV4-2|NA|TRBJ2-1|few
TGTGCCAGCAGCCAAGCCGACACCCTAGAGTATGAGCAGTTCTTC
CASSQADTLEYEQFF
>TRBV30|TRBD2|TRBJ2-3|NA
TGTGCCTGGAGTTCGCCCCTAGCGGGGCGGACTAGCACAGATACGCAGTATTTT
CAWSSPLAGRTSTDTQYF
>TRBV3-1|NA|TRBJ1-5|NA
TGTGCCAGCAGCCAAGGGGTGACCAATCAGCCCCAGCATTTT
CASSQGVTNQPQHF
>TRBV27|NA|TRBJ2-2|few
TGTGCCAGCAGCTTTGTGGGCGGGGAGCTGTTTTTT
CASSFVGGELFF
>TRBV24-1|TRBD1|TRBJ2-3|many
TGTGCCACCAGCGATGGGAACAGGGGGTCTGCAGATACGCAGTATTTT
CATSDGNRGSADTQYF
>TRBV27|NA|TRBJ2-7|many
TGTGCCAGCAGTAGGACAGCTCAAAGCTCCTACGAGCAGTACTTC
CASSRTAQSSYEQYF
>TRBV12-3/TRBV12-4|TRBD1|TRBJ2-4|many
TGTGCCAGCAGTCCCCGGACAGGGGAGAACATTCAGTACTTC
CASSPRTGENIQYF
>TRBV2|NA|TRBJ2-3|NA
TGTGCCAGCAAGCTTTCTAGCACAGATACGCAGTATTTT
CASKLSSTDTQYF
>TRBV14|NA|TRBJ2-2|few
TGTGCCAGCAGCCCCTGGGCCACCGGGGAGCTGTTTTTT
CASSPWATGELFF
>TRBV5-1|TRBD1|TRBJ2-5|few
TGCGCCAGCAGCTCACCGACAGGGGGCGGAGAGACCCAGTACTTC
CASSSPTGGGETQYF
>TRBV7-9|NA|TRBJ1-1|few
TGTGCCAGCAGCCCCATCGCCGGGTCTGAAGCTTTCTTT
CASSPIAGSEAFF
>TRBV29-1|NA|TRBJ2-6|NA
TGCAGCGTTGCGTCTCAGGGGAGTGCTGGGGCCAACGTCCTGACTTTC
CSVASQGSAGANVLTF
>TRBV4-3|TRBD2|TRBJ2-5|NA
TGCGCCAGCAGCCAAGAGAGCTCGGGACTAGACACCCAGTACTTC
CASSQESSGLDTQYF
>TRBV30|NA|TRBJ2-7|NA
TGTGCCTGGAGTCGGCAGATCTACGAGCAGTACTTC
CAWSRQIYEQYF
>TRBV5-1|NA|TRBJ2-7|few
TGCGCCAGCAGCCTCTCCGACCAATCCTACGAGCAGTACTTC
CASSLSDQSYEQYF
>TRBV7-9|TRBD2|TRBJ2-3|few
TGTGCCAGCAGGAAGCTAGCGGGAAGCACAGATACGCAGTATTTT
CASRKLAGSTDTQYF
>TRBV5-1|NA|TRBJ1-1|few
TGCGCCAGCAGCTTGGAGGCAGGGAAGAACACTGAAGCTTTCTTT
CASSLEAGKNTEAFF
>TRBV20-1|NA|TRBJ2-6|few
TGCAGTGCTAGAGTATCGGCACCCTCTGGGGCCAACGTCCTGACTTTC
CSARVSAPSGANVLTF
>TRBV7-8|NA|TRBJ2-1|NA
TGTGCCAGCAGCTTAGACTGGCAAGTACGCTATGAGCAGTTCTTC
CASSLDWQVRYEQFF
>TRBV30|TRBD2|TRBJ2-7|NA
TGTGCCTGGAGTCGGAGCAGCGGGGGTTACGAGCAGTACTTC
CAWSRSSGGYEQYF
>TRBV5-6|TRBD1|TRBJ2-7|few
TGTGCCAGCAGCTTGGCCCGGACAGGGCCCTCCTACGAGCAGTACTTC
CASSLARTGPSYEQYF
>TRBV25-1|TRBD1|TRBJ1-1|NA
TGTGCCAGCAGTGAACGACAGGGGGTACCTAACACTGAAGCTTTCTTT
CASSERQGVPNTEAFF
>TRBV4-2|NA|TRBJ1-4|many
TGTGCCAGCAGCCAAGATAGGCAGGGCGGTGAAAAACTGTTTTTT
CASSQDRQGGEKLFF
>TRBV5-5|NA|TRBJ2-5|NA
TGTGCCAGCAGTCTGCGCCGAAATCAAGAGACCCAGTACTTC
CASSLRRNQETQYF